This T cell receptor beta chain stems from a study of T cells in tumors after PD-1 blockade. Study summary: Either cemiplimab 350 mg every 2 weeks or pembrolizumab 200 mg every 3 weeks was given. A subset received ongoing vismodegib 150 mg daily alongside anti-PD-1 therapy. Mean per blood sample: about 110,000 templates (about 21,000-290,000), about 40,000 unique clonotypes. Broader study findings: About 41% of tumor TCR clonotypes were also found in blood.

About this clone itself: As yet, its antigen is unknown.

Germline CDR1 reads SGDLS; CDR2 reads YYNGEE. This CDR3 spans 16 amino acids. Trimming pared 4 bases from V and 4 bases from J, leaving 18 bases between. Sequencing was performed with immunoSEQ multiplex PCR; in TCRdb, only in-frame clones are kept and a portion is missing. The sample records about 59,000 clones, about four fifths being singletons. The sequence came from a human donor with basal cell carcinoma. The chain has TRBV9 and TRBJ2-1; D perhaps matches TRBD1 (6 bases). The sequencing used PBMCs, collected before anti-PD-1 treatment. The CDR3 coding sequence is TGTGCCAGCAGCCCTTACAGGGCGTCACTTTACAATGAGCAGTTCTTC. Translating it yields CASSPYRASLYNEQFF.